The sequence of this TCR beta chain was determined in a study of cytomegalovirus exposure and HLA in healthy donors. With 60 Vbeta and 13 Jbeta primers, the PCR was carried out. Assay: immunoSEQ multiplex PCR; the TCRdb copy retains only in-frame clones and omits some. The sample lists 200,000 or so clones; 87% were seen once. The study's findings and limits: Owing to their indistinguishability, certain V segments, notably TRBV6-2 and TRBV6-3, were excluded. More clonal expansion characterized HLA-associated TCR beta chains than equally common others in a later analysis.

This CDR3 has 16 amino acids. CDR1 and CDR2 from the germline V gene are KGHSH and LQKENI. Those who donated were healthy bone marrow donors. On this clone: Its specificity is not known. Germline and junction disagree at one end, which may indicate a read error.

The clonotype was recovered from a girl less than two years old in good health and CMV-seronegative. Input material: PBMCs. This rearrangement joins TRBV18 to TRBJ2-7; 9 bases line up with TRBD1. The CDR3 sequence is CASSPPSGTGSFEQYF. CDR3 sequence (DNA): TGTGCCAGCTCACCACCCTCCGGGACAGGGTCCTTCGAGCAGTACTTC.